Presented here are 18 T cell receptor beta chains from one specimen sequenced in a study of blood T cells in healthy people across ages. With a J-beta primer mix and a sample-barcoded 5' primer, a second PCR ran roughly 6 to 11 cycles. TCRdb reanalysed the 5' RACE reads using MiXCR and keeps one entry per CDR3 protein. The sample consists of approximately 2,000,000 distinct CDR3 sequences, about 39% of them appearing once. Sequencing used blood. These TCRs come from a human donor in good health.

This clonotype was picked up many times. The chain combines TRBV7-8 with TRBJ2-7; D remains ambiguous. Germline V gene sequence: CDR1 SGHVS, CDR2 FQNEAQ. This CDR3 comprises 11 residues. Trimming took 3 bases from V and 6 from J, leaving 6 bases between them. The chain's CDR3 is CASSLTSEQYF. The CDR3 nucleotides read TGTGCCAGCAGCTTGACATCCGAGCAGTACTTC.

There are a few counts of this clonotype. V gene TRBV27 combines with J gene TRBJ2-1; D call uncertain. Germline V gene lookup returns CDR1 MNHEY and CDR2 SMNVEV (reference sequence). Trimming stripped 1 base from V and 7 bases from J, with 8 bases between. This CDR3 is built from 13 residues. In DNA, the CDR3 is TGTGCCAGCAGTTTATTTTTACGGAATGAGCAGTTCTTC. This encodes CASSLFLRNEQFF.

J is TRBJ2-1 and V is TRBV5-1; the match to TRBD2 covers 14 bases. The CDR3 extends over 17 amino acids. CDR1 is SGHRS and CDR2 is YFSETQ in the germline V gene. Germline trimming cut 4 bases from V and 3 bases from J; bases unmatched to any gene: 6. CDR3 sequence: CASSLGLAGADYNEQFF. The CDR3 nucleotides are TGCGCCAGCAGCCTGGGACTAGCGGGGGCCGACTACAATGAGCAGTTCTTC. The full variable domain, its missing parts supplied by reference TRBV5-1 and TRBJ2-1, is KAGVTQTPRYLIKTRGQQVTLSCSPISGHRSVSWYQQTPGQGLQFLFEYFSETQRNKGNFPGRFSGRQFSNSRSEMNVSTLELGDSALYLCASSLGLAGADYNEQFFGPGTRLTVL.

The J gene is TRBJ1-6, the V gene TRBV27; D perhaps matches TRBD1 (5 bases). CDR1 and CDR2 (germline): MNHEY, SMNVEV (reference sequence). Trimming took 3 bases from V and 7 from J, leaving 10 bases between them. The CDR3 sequence is 14 residues long. The CDR3 region is CASSFRGGNSPLHF. CDR3 bases: TGTGCCAGCAGTTTCCGCGGGGGAAATTCACCCCTCCACTTT.

The V and J genes are TRBV7-9 and TRBJ2-5; 9 nucleotides agree with TRBD1. This CDR3 has 16 residues. The ends lost 2 bases at V and 7 bases at J; junction bases unmatched: 11. From germline, CDR1 is SEHNR and CDR2 FQNEAQ (reference sequence). The chain's CDR3 is CASSLSGDRGFGTQYF. CDR3 in DNA: TGTGCCAGCAGCTTATCAGGAGACAGGGGGTTCGGGACCCAGTACTTC.

This clonotype was seen a handful of times. This rearrangement joins TRBV6-5 to TRBJ1-2, with D possibly being TRBD1 (6 bases). The germline V gene encodes CDR1 MNHEY and CDR2 SVGAGI. The length of the CDR3 is 14 residues. V was trimmed by 11 bases and J by 2 bases, leaving 18 bases between them. The CDR3 protein is CACRGGTENYGYTF. The CDR3 DNA sequence: TGTGCCTGTCGAGGGGGGACGGAAAACTATGGCTACACCTTC.

V is TRBV21-1 and J is TRBJ2-2; no DNA check was done on the table's D call, TRBD1. TRBV21-1 is listed as a pseudogene. The CDR3 runs to 20 residues. DNA for the CDR3: TGTGCCAGCAGCAAAGAAGGAGGGACAGGGGGAACCATGTGGACCGGGGAGCTGTTTTTT. Translating gives CASSKEGGTGGTMWTGELFF.

The chain combines TRBV7-6 with TRBJ1-1; unclear D gene. The CDR3 has 16 residues. V gave up 5 bases and J gave up 0 bases, with 16 bases separating them. Germline CDR1 reads SGHVS; CDR2 reads FNYEAQ. The CDR3 region is CASSRRLGRLNTEAFF. CDR3 bases: TGTGCCAGCAGCCGACGACTCGGACGGCTGAACACTGAAGCTTTCTTT.

The chain's CDR3 is CASSEDGGAVHEQFF. The CDR3, as DNA: TGTGCCAGCAGTGAAGATGGGGGGGCGGTGCATGAGCAGTTCTTC. J is TRBJ2-1 and V is TRBV2, with D possibly matching TRBD2 (7 bases). CDR1 is SNHLY, CDR2 FYNNEI, per germline. V gave up 1 base and J gave up 8 bases, with 15 bases separating them. The CDR3 runs to 15 residues.

The V and J genes are TRBV7-2 and TRBJ2-1, with D perhaps TRBD2 (5 bases). The germline V and J ends were trimmed by 5 bases and 0 bases, with 20 bases remaining between them. The germline CDR1 and CDR2 sequences are SGHTA and FQGNSA. The CDR3 totals 18 residues. The DNA of the CDR3 is TGTGCCAGCAGCGGCTGGGGAGAGAAACAGAGCTCCTACAATGAGCAGTTCTTC. This sequence encodes CASSGWGEKQSSYNEQFF.

J is TRBJ1-1 and V is TRBV15; D might be TRBD1 (5 bases). Germline CDR1 reads LNHNV; CDR2 reads YYDKDF (reference sequence). With 2 bases removed from V and 7 bases from J, the gap between germline ends came to 14 bases. The CDR3 is made up of 14 amino acids. The CDR3 spells CATSRSFGGNEAFF. In nucleotides, the CDR3 is TGTGCCACCAGCAGATCATTTGGGGGTAATGAAGCTTTCTTT. The full variable domain, completed using reference TRBV15 and TRBJ1-1, is DAMVIQNPRYQVTQFGKPVTLSCSQTLNHNVMYWYQQKSSQAPKLLFHYYDKDFNNEADTPDNFQSRRPNTSFCFLDIRSPGLGDTAMYLCATSRSFGGNEAFFGQGTRLTVV.

J is TRBJ2-3 and V is TRBV20-1; D possibly matches TRBD1 or TRBD2 (5 bases each). There are 16 residues in the CDR3. V was clipped by 0 bases and J by 3 bases, with 16 bases between them. The germline V gene has CDR1 DFQATT and CDR2 SNEGSKA (reference sequence). CDR3 DNA: TGCAGTGCTAGAGATTGGGGGATTCGCTTTACAGATACGCAGTATTTT. As protein: CSARDWGIRFTDTQYF.

Only a few counts were recorded for this clonotype. V usage is TRBV4-3 and J usage is TRBJ2-5, with D possibly being TRBD1 (6 bases). The ends were cut back, 0 bases at V and 5 bases at J, with 10 bases in the middle. The germline V gene has CDR1 LGHNA and CDR2 YSLEER. CDR3 length: 14 residues. The CDR3 reads CASSQDQGQETQYF. CDR3 nucleotide sequence: TGCGCCAGCAGCCAAGATCAGGGGCAGGAGACCCAGTACTTC.

The CDR3 coding sequence is TGCGCCAGCAGCCAACAGGGAGACGGCACAGATACGCAGTATTTT. Encoded protein: CASSQQGDGTDTQYF. The chain employs TRBV5-1 and TRBJ2-3, with a weak D call TRBD1 (6 bases). Trimming shortened V by 4 bases and J by 1 base, and 13 bases separated the two germline ends. The CDR3 contains 15 residues. Germline values: CDR1 SGHRS, CDR2 YFSETQ.

The chain links TRBV27 to TRBJ2-3; TRBD2 might be the D (5 bases). This CDR3 is 16 amino acids long. Germline values: CDR1 MNHEY, CDR2 SMNVEV (reference sequence). V was clipped by 1 base and J by 2 bases, with 13 bases between them. CDR3 DNA sequence: TGTGCCAGCAGTTTATTCGGGGTTCTGAACACAGATACGCAGTATTTT. This sequence encodes CASSLFGVLNTDTQYF.

The V gene is TRBV12-3 or TRBV12-4, the J gene TRBJ2-1; D is ambiguous. There are 13 residues in the CDR3. Trimming removed 3 bases at V and 6 bases at J, with 9 bases between. The DNA of the CDR3 is TGTGCCAGCAGTTTCAATGGTGGCAATGAGCAGTTCTTC. Translation gives CASSFNGGNEQFF.

Concerning this clonotype itself: A much larger clonotype is one base distant, so this may be a read error. The chain links TRBV4-2 to TRBJ1-6; 7 bases line up with TRBD1. Germline V gives CDR1 LGHNA, CDR2 YNFKEQ. The CDR3 is 19 amino acids. The CDR3 loop reads CASSQDPPGQSSCNSPLHF. The CDR3 nucleotides are TGTGCCAGCAGCCAAGACCCTCCGGGACAGAGCTCCTGTAATTCACCCCTCCACTTT.

This clonotype has just a few counts. For the CDR3, the DNA is TGTGCCAGCAGTATAGGAGACGGATTCCAAGAGACCCAGTACTTC. It yields the protein CASSIGDGFQETQYF. This chain connects TRBV6-6 to TRBJ2-5; D is ambiguous. CDR3 size: 15 residues. Germline values: CDR1 MNHNY, CDR2 SVGAGI (reference sequence). V gave up 5 bases and J gave up 1 base, with 14 bases separating them.